This TCR beta chain derives from a study of blood T cell repertoires in COVID-19. Germline CDR1 is SGHRS and CDR2 is YFSETQ. Trimming removed 4 bases from V and 8 bases from J; junction bases left unmatched: 8. The length of the CDR3 is 15 residues. Clones were sequenced by immunoSEQ multiplex PCR, and TCRdb holds only the in-frame ones, with some missing. The sample holds some 180,000 clones; about 80% are singletons and the top ten take roughly 11%. The rearrangement links TRBV5-1 to TRBJ2-1, with 11 bases matching TRBD2. This TCR was sampled from a man in his sixties or seventies with active or convalescent COVID-19. The material sequenced was peripheral blood. CDR3 sequence reads: CASSPGVAGGHEQFF. CDR3 in DNA: TGCGCCAGCAGCCCCGGGGTAGCGGGGGGGCATGAGCAGTTCTTC.